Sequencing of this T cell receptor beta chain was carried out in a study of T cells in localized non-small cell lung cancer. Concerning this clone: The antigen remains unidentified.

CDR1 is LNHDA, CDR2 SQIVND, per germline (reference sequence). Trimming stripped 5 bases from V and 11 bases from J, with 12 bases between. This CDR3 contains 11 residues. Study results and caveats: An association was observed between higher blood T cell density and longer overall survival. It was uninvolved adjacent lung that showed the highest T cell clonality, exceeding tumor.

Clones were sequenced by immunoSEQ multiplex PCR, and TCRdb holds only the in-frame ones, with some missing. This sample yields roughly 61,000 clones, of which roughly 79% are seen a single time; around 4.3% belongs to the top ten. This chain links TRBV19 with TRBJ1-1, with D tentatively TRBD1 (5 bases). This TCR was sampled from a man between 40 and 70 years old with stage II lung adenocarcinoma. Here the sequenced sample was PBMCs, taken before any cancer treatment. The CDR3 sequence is CASSQGPSAFF. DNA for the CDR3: TGTGCCAGTAGTCAGGGACCCTCGGCTTTCTTT.